The 27 T cell receptor beta chains presented below share a single source sample, sequenced in a study of blood T cell repertoires in COVID-19. The assay was immunoSEQ multiplex PCR, and TCRdb's table has in-frame clones only and misses some. The sample contains about 190,000 clones, around 89% of which appear only once. The sequencing sample was made of peripheral blood. All receptors come from a middle-aged man with acute or convalescent COVID-19.

In nucleotides, the CDR3 is TGCGCCAGCAGCCCAGAGAGCGACACTGAAGCTTTCTTT. Translating it yields CASSPESDTEAFF. V gene TRBV5-1 combines with J gene TRBJ1-1; D remains ambiguous. V lost 4 bases, J lost 3 bases, and 10 bases lay in between. The CDR3 sequence is 13 residues long. The germline V gene has CDR1 SGHRS and CDR2 YFSETQ.

This chain links TRBV29-1 with TRBJ2-7; 10 bases line up with TRBD2. The CDR3 loop spans 17 amino acids. CDR1 and CDR2 (germline): SQVTM, ANQGSEA. Unmatched junction bases numbered 19, after V lost 7 bases and J lost 4 bases. The CDR3, as DNA: TGCAGCGCCCGGATATGGGCTAGCGGGAGTATCATGTACGAGCAGTACTTC. Its protein is CSARIWASGSIMYEQYF.

V usage is TRBV4-2 and J usage is TRBJ2-7, with D hard to call. Germline CDR1 reads LGHNA; CDR2 reads YNFKEQ. Trimming shortened V by 0 bases and J by 2 bases, and 8 bases separated the two germline ends. The CDR3 covers 14 residues. The CDR3 DNA sequence: TGTGCCAGCAGCCAAGATCGACAAGCCTACGAGCAGTACTTC. It is translated as CASSQDRQAYEQYF.

The chain uses TRBV27 and TRBJ2-3, with TRBD1 identical over 7 bases. The CDR3 covers 16 residues. CDR1 and CDR2 (germline): MNHEY, SMNVEV (reference sequence). V shed 4 bases, J shed 0 bases, and the junction held 7 bases outside the gene matches. CDR3 residues: CASSSGQLYSTDTQYF. The CDR3 nucleotides read TGTGCCAGCAGTTCGGGACAGCTCTATAGCACAGATACGCAGTATTTT.

This chain connects TRBV28 to TRBJ2-7, with 8 bases lining up with TRBD2. This CDR3 comprises 17 residues. The J segment lost 5 bases and the V segment lost 3 bases, leaving 15 bases of the junction unmatched. Germline CDR1 and CDR2: MDHEN and SYDVKM. CDR3 sequence (DNA): TGTGCCAGCAGTTTCCCGATCGGGACTAGAGGGGAGGACGAGCAGTACTTC. Its translation is CASSFPIGTRGEDEQYF. Based on the CDR3 plus reference TRBV28 and TRBJ2-7, the full variable domain is DVKVTQSSRYLVKRTGEKVFLECVQDMDHENMFWYRQDPGLGLRLIYFSYDVKMKEKGDIPEGYSVSREKKERFSLILESASTNQTSMYLCASSFPIGTRGEDEQYFGPGTRLTVT.

J is TRBJ2-3 and V is TRBV27; the match to TRBD2 covers 16 bases. The germline gives CDR1 MNHEY, CDR2 SMNVEV (reference sequence). V gave up 8 bases and J gave up 4 bases; unmatched junction bases: 9. The CDR3 extends over 17 amino acids. CDR3 nucleotides: TGTGCCAGCGATCCGGGACTAGCGGGGGGGCGCCCAGATACGCAGTATTTT. Its protein product is CASDPGLAGGRPDTQYF.

The V gene is TRBV19, the J gene TRBJ1-5; TRBD1 might be the D (6 bases). Germline CDR1 reads LNHDA; CDR2 reads SQIVND (reference sequence). The CDR3 consists of 15 residues. Deletions cut 6 bases from V and 6 bases from J, with 18 bases between. This chain's CDR3 is CASSSGGVGGQPQHF. For the CDR3, the DNA is TGTGCCAGTAGCTCCGGGGGGGTAGGGGGTCAGCCCCAGCATTTT. Full variable domain (rest looked up from reference TRBV19 and TRBJ1-5): DGGITQSPKYLFRKEGQNVTLSCEQNLNHDAMYWYRQDPGQGLRLIYYSQIVNDFQKGDIAEGYSVSREKKESFPLTVTSAQKNPTAFYLCASSSGGVGGQPQHFGDGTRLSIL.

The gene calls are TRBV28 and TRBJ2-3; the match to TRBD2 covers 9 bases. There are 17 residues in the CDR3. J gave up 2 bases and V 4 bases, and 10 bases lay outside the gene matches. CDR1 and CDR2 from the germline V gene are MDHEN and SYDVKM. CDR3 in amino acids: CASSSLPRGGYTDTQYF. CDR3 in DNA: TGTGCCAGCAGTTCCCTCCCGCGGGGGGGATACACAGATACGCAGTATTTT.

This chain connects TRBV4-3 to TRBJ1-5; D is undetermined. Germline V gene sequence: CDR1 LGHNA, CDR2 YSLEER. The CDR3 consists of 14 residues. The V end lost 0 bases, the J end lost 5 bases, and 8 bases lay between the germline ends. CDR3 residues: CASSQDFRDQPQHF. DNA of the CDR3: TGCGCCAGCAGCCAAGATTTCCGGGATCAGCCCCAGCATTTT.

This clone occurred a few times. The rearrangement joins TRBV5-1 to TRBJ2-1, with 10 bases identical to TRBD1. The CDR3 consists of 14 residues. J was trimmed by 6 bases and V by 4 bases; bases with no gene match: 4. From germline, CDR1 is SGHRS and CDR2 YFSETQ. The CDR3 nucleotides are TGCGCCAGCAGCCAAGGACAGGGGGGCAATGAGCAGTTCTTC. Encoded protein: CASSQGQGGNEQFF.

The V gene is TRBV30, the J gene TRBJ2-1; the D gene is possibly TRBD2 (5 bases). Germline CDR1 GTSNPN, CDR2 SVGIG (reference sequence). The CDR3 length is 15 residues. V lost 2 bases and J 6 bases, leaving 17 bases between the germline ends. The DNA of the CDR3 is TGTGCCTGGAGTCCAGCGGTGCGTGTTGGCAATGAGCAGTTCTTC. Protein: CAWSPAVRVGNEQFF.

V is TRBV5-4 and J is TRBJ1-6; a possible D gene is TRBD1 (5 bases). The germline V gene encodes CDR1 SGHNT and CDR2 YYREEE (reference sequence). The CDR3 has 15 residues. Trimming took off 4 bases at V and 7 bases at J, with 15 bases between the two ends. Here the CDR3 reads CASSPGPGMNSPLHF. The CDR3, as DNA: TGTGCCAGCAGCCCAGGACCAGGGATGAATTCACCCCTCCACTTT.

This clone was seen once. This chain uses TRBV7-3 with TRBJ2-1; possibly TRBD2 for D (5 bases). Germline V gene lookup returns CDR1 SGHTA and CDR2 FQGTGA. The ends were cut back, 4 bases at V and 4 bases at J, with 8 bases in the middle. The CDR3 runs 13 residues. The CDR3 here is CASSSRTYNEQFF. In DNA, the CDR3 is TGTGCCAGCAGCTCCCGGACTTACAATGAGCAGTTCTTC.

The chain uses TRBV6-2 or TRBV6-3 and TRBJ2-1; TRBD1 matches at 10 bases. Germline V lookup: CDR1 MNHEY, CDR2 SVGEGT. CDR3 size: 15 residues. Unmatched junction bases numbered 4, after V lost 6 bases and J lost 2 bases. As DNA, the CDR3 is TGTGCCAGCAGCCCAGACAGGGGGCCCTACAATGAGCAGTTCTTC. Translated, it gives CASSPDRGPYNEQFF.

This chain joins TRBV2 and TRBJ1-1; a possible D gene is TRBD1 (6 bases). Germline lookup yields CDR1 SNHLY and CDR2 FYNNEI. The length of the CDR3 is 14 residues. The V gene lost 3 bases and the J gene lost 3 bases, with 11 bases spanning the gap. CDR3 DNA: TGTGCCAGCAGTGAGGGGGCAGCGGACACTGAAGCTTTCTTT. Translated: CASSEGAADTEAFF.

This chain links TRBV5-1 with TRBJ2-5, with 8 bases lining up with TRBD1. V dropped 4 bases and J dropped 5; count of bases not matched to a gene: 13. CDR3 size: 16 residues. Germline assignment: CDR1 SGHRS and CDR2 YFSETQ. The CDR3 loop is CASSQLHGQGEETQYF. CDR3 DNA sequence: TGCGCCAGCAGCCAATTGCACGGACAGGGAGAGGAGACCCAGTACTTC.

This clone was seen only once. CDR3 nucleotides: TGTGCCTGGAGTCGAACAGGGGGTCGCACAGATACGCAGTATTTT. Protein sequence: CAWSRTGGRTDTQYF. The genes are TRBV30 and TRBJ2-3; 8 bases align to TRBD1. Germline CDR1 is GTSNPN and CDR2 is SVGIG (reference sequence). J lost 1 base, V lost 2 bases, and 5 bases had no gene match. The CDR3 length is 15 residues.

The chain uses TRBV11-2 and TRBJ2-3; D possibly corresponds to TRBD1 (7 bases). The CDR3 covers 11 residues. V lost 5 bases, J lost 11 bases, and 11 bases lay in between. Germline CDR1 reads SGHAT; CDR2 reads FQNNGV. The CDR3 region has the DNA TGTGCCAGCAGCCCTCAGGGGGGGCAGTATTTT. This encodes CASSPQGGQYF. The full variable domain, completed using reference TRBV11-2 and TRBJ2-3, is EAGVAQSPRYKIIEKRQSVAFWCNPISGHATLYWYQQILGQGPKLLIQFQNNGVVDDSQLPKDRFSAERLKGVDSTLKIQPAKLEDSAVYLCASSPQGGQYFGPGTRLTVL.

Written as DNA, the CDR3 is TGTGCCAGCAGTTTGGGAGCAACTAATGAAAAACTGTTTTTT. Translated, it gives CASSLGATNEKLFF. The rearrangement links TRBV28 to TRBJ1-4; D is ambiguous. Germline-derived CDR1 and CDR2 are MDHEN and SYDVKM. Deletions cut 3 bases from V and 0 bases from J, with 5 bases between. This CDR3 comprises 14 residues.

The chain joins TRBV3-1 (or the pseudogene TRBV3-2) to TRBJ1-3; 9 bases map to TRBD1. CDR1 LGHDT and CDR2 YNNKEL come from the germline V gene (reference sequence). The CDR3 totals 16 residues. V lost 3 bases, J lost 3 bases, and 6 bases stayed unmatched. The CDR3 nucleotides are TGTGCCAGCAGCCATCCGACAGGGGGTGGTGGAAACACCATATATTTT. Amino acid sequence: CASSHPTGGGGNTIYF.

The chain employs TRBV14 and TRBJ1-1; TRBD1 is a possible D gene (5 bases). The CDR3 runs 14 residues. V lost 2 bases and J 6 bases, leaving 13 bases between the germline ends. Germline CDR1 reads SGHDN; CDR2 reads FVKESK. The CDR3: CASSQLRAEAEAFF. In DNA form, the CDR3 reads TGTGCCAGCAGCCAACTCAGGGCAGAGGCTGAAGCTTTCTTT.

V usage is TRBV15 and J usage is TRBJ1-6; TRBD1 aligns across 7 bases. The V segment lost 2 bases and the J segment 11 bases; nucleotides outside the gene matches: 9. The germline gives CDR1 LNHNV, CDR2 YYDKDF (reference sequence). The length of the CDR3 is 15 residues. The CDR3 DNA sequence: TGTGCCACCAGCAGACCCGCTCGACAGGGACCACCCCTCCACTTT. It encodes CATSRPARQGPPLHF.

V usage is TRBV12-3 or TRBV12-4 and J usage is TRBJ1-4; D ambiguous. The CDR3 is 13 residues long. V shed 6 bases and J shed 5 bases, with 10 bases lying between them. The CDR3 sequence: CASSRAGNEKLFF. CDR3 coding DNA: TGTGCCAGCAGCCGGGCGGGAAATGAAAAACTGTTTTTT.

This sequence joins TRBV27 and TRBJ1-5; the match to TRBD1 covers 8 bases. Germline CDR1 and CDR2: MNHEY and SMNVEV (reference sequence). The CDR3 covers 16 residues. J lost 4 bases, V lost 6 bases, and 11 bases had no gene match. CDR3 nucleotide sequence: TGTGCCAGCAGACCCTTGGGGACAGGAGGGAATCAGCCCCAGCATTTT. Encoded protein: CASRPLGTGGNQPQHF.

This sequence joins TRBV11-2 and TRBJ1-1; tentative D call: TRBD1 (6 bases). CDR1 is SGHAT and CDR2 is FQNNGV in the germline V gene. Trimming removed 5 bases from V and 5 bases from J, with 21 bases in between. The CDR3 totals 16 residues. CDR3: CASSHPSGGGGTEAFF. CDR3 sequence (DNA): TGTGCCAGCAGCCACCCCTCGGGGGGCGGAGGAACTGAAGCTTTCTTT.

The sample holds a few counts of this clone. The chain couples TRBV30 to TRBJ2-3, with 7 bases fitting TRBD2. Germline V gene lookup returns CDR1 GTSNPN and CDR2 SVGIG (reference sequence). The CDR3 runs 13 residues. The V segment lost 4 bases and the J segment 6 bases; nucleotides outside the gene matches: 7. Written as DNA, the CDR3 is TGTGCCTGGACTGGCGGGACTACTGATACGCAGTATTTT. It is translated as CAWTGGTTDTQYF.

V and J are TRBV28 and TRBJ1-2, with D unresolved. The CDR3 consists of 14 residues. Germline V gives CDR1 MDHEN, CDR2 SYDVKM. Trimming stripped 3 bases from V and 6 bases from J, with 14 bases between. The CDR3 bases are TGTGCCAGCAGTTTTGGCGGGAGGTGGGATGGCTACACCTTC. Translated, it gives CASSFGGRWDGYTF.